The subject of this entry is one T cell receptor beta chain. The data were taken from a study of T cell changes during pregnancy in multiple sclerosis. Germline V gene lookup returns CDR1 SNHLY and CDR2 FYNNEI. This CDR3 comprises 16 residues. With V trimmed by 7 bases and J by 0 bases, 7 bases remained unmatched. Method: immunoSEQ multiplex PCR; TCRdb's copy keeps in-frame clones and lacks some. This sample has approximately 61,000 clones, with 88% found just once. The receptor was isolated from a female donor with multiple sclerosis, enrolled in a pregnancy study. The input for sequencing was peripheral blood, taken in the first trimester of pregnancy. V and J are TRBV2 and TRBJ2-1; 9 nucleotides align to TRBD2. The CDR3 DNA follows: TGTGCCAGCATTCGGACTAGCGCGAACTCCTACAATGAGCAGTTCTTC. Translated, it gives CASIRTSANSYNEQFF.